This T cell receptor (beta chain) stems from a study of beta chain features in type 1 diabetes. General study points: People with Type 1 diabetes carried modestly yet significantly shorter TCRB CDR3s in all four CD4+ subsets.

Sequenced material consisted of expressed TCRB transcripts (all of the isolated RNA was reverse transcribed). Repertoires were generated with immunoSEQ multiplex PCR, while TCRdb's copy carries only in-frame clones and drops some. The data show more than 25,000 clones, under 50% seen once. This clone was counted a few times. Antigen: not known. CDR3 length equals 12 residues. V lost 6 bases and J 4 bases, leaving 7 bases between the germline ends. CDR1 and CDR2 from the germline V gene are SNHLY and FYNNEI. Sequences were obtained from stem cell memory CD4+ T cells from blood. This chain joins TRBV2 and TRBJ2-1, with a possible D match to TRBD2 (6 bases). This clonotype was obtained from a man aged 25 to 40 with type 1 diabetes. Written as DNA, the CDR3 is TGTGCCAGCAGGGACTATTACAATGAGCAGTTCTTC. Its translation: CASRDYYNEQFF.